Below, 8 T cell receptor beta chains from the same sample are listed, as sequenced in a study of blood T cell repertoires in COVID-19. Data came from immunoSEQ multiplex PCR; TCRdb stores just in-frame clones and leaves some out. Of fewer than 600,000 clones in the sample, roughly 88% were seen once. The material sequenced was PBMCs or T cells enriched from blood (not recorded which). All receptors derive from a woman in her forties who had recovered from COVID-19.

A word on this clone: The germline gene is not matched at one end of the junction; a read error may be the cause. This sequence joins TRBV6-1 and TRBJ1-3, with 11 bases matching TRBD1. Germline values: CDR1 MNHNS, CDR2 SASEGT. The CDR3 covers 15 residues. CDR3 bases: TGTGCCGGCAGTGAACGGGACAGGGGGGGGAACACCATATATTTT. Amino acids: CAGSERDRGGNTIYF.

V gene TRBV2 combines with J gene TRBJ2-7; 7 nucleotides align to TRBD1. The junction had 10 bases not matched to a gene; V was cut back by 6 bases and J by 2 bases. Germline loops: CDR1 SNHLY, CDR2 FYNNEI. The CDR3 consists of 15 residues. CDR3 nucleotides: TGTGCCAGCAGCCATAACCCGGGACAGCCCTACGAGCAGTACTTC. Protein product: CASSHNPGQPYEQYF.

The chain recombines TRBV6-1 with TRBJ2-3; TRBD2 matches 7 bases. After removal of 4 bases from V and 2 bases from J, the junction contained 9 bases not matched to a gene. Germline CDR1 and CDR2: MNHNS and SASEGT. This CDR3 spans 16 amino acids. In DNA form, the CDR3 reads TGTGCCAGCAGTGCTCCCCAGCGGGACTACACAGATACGCAGTATTTT. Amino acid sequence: CASSAPQRDYTDTQYF.

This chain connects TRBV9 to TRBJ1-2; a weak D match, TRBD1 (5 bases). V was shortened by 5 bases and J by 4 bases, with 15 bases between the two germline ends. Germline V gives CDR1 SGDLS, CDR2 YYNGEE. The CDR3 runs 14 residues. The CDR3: CASRGEGLAYGYTF. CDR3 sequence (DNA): TGTGCCAGCAGGGGGGAGGGGTTGGCCTATGGCTACACCTTC.

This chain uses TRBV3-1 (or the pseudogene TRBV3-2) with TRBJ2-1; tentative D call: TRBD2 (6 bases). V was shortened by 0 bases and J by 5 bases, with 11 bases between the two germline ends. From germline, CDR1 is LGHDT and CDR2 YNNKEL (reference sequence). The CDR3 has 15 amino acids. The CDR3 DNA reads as TGTGCCAGCAGCCAAGAATGGGGGGTCAACAATGAGCAGTTCTTC. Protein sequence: CASSQEWGVNNEQFF.

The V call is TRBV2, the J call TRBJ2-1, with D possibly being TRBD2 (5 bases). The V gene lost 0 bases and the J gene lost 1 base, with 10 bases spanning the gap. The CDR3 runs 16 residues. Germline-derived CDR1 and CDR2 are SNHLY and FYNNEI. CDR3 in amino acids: CASSEALGGSYNEQFF. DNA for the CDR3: TGTGCCAGCAGTGAAGCGCTTGGCGGGTCCTACAATGAGCAGTTCTTC.

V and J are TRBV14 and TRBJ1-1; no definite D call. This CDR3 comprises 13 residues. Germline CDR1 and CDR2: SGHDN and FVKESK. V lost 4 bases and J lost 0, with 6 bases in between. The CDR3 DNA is TGTGCCAGCAGCCTTACAATGAACACTGAAGCTTTCTTT. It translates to CASSLTMNTEAFF.

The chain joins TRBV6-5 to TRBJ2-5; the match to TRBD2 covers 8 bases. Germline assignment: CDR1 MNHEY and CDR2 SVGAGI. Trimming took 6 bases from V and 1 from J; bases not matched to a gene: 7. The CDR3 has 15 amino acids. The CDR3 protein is CASRFAGTSQETQYF. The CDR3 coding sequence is TGTGCCAGCAGATTCGCCGGGACTAGCCAAGAGACCCAGTACTTC.